This TCR beta chain is from a study of monozygotic twins with inflammatory bowel disease. The CDR3 loop spans 14 amino acids. Of note for this clonotype: Its antigen is undetermined.

Findings and caveats of the study: For IBD patients, clonotypes shared with others were fewer than for healthy twins, especially with disease activity. Inverse Simpson values showed less TCRbeta diversity in IBD patients than in their healthy co-twins. Among T cells, the various subtypes were not distinguishable.

Using eight separate reactions per sample, the authors generated cDNA. From the 5' RACE reads, TCRdb lists one entry per CDR3 protein and no DNA. Seen in this sample are about 300,000 distinct CDR3 sequences; the ten most common clones hold roughly 5.2%. Material: blood. The origin of this receptor is a human donor with ulcerative colitis or Crohn's disease, or a healthy co-twin of an affected twin (not recorded which). The chain links TRBV12-3 or TRBV12-4 to TRBJ2-1; TCRdb proposes TRBD1, but this gene call is untestable without DNA. The CDR3 reads CASSRAGGIDEQFF.